This record concerns one T cell receptor (beta chain) sequence. This clonotype was observed many times. Its antigen is not yet known. No base quality information exists; no much larger clone differs at one position. For the unsorted PBMC libraries, 2 million PBMCs were stored in RNAlater at -80 degrees C until RNA extraction and were used to generate the libraries. Peripheral blood was subjected to Ficoll-Hypaque density gradient centrifugation to isolate PBMCs, which were then cryopreserved in liquid nitrogen. The data were obtained in a study of neurological immune-mediated disorders (dated by TCRdb to the late 2010s). The study in broad terms: Peripheral blood TCR-beta repertoires from HTLV-I-associated myelopathy (HAM/TSP) patients, multiple sclerosis patients and healthy controls were compared by UMI-based sequencing. Longitudinal samples, technical triplicates and paired sorted CD4+ and CD8+ T-cell subsets, alongside PBMC samples, were included among the approximately 98 TCR-beta libraries. The cohort comprised 68 subjects: roughly 15 HAM/TSP patients, some 34 multiple sclerosis patients and around 20 healthy controls. Study-level results and caveats: TCR clonal expansion was highest in HAM/TSP patients and lowest in MS patients, with MS patients falling below even healthy controls. Expanded clones from different subjects shared no identical CDR3 amino acid sequences, which suggests that TCR-beta repertoires were private in all groups.

cDNA was synthesized by template-switch 5'RACE using a primer carrying a 10-nucleotide random unique molecular identifier by which each TCR transcript was tagged. Every sequencing run covered 15-18 subjects and yielded more than 170 million TCR-beta sequences. Total RNA was extracted with the RNeasy kit. TCR-beta VDJ regions were amplified with primers for the TCR constant region and the 5'RACE anchor, using the KAPA Real-time Library Amplification kit. Sample indexes and Illumina adaptors were added in a first PCR, after which library yield was increased in a second PCR. The roughly 650 bp TCR product was size-selected on a 2% E-gel SizeSelection system after Ampure bead purification. Before pooling, library quality was assessed on a Bioanalyzer, concentration was determined with Qubit, and library quantification was performed with the Kapa Library Quantification kit. An Illumina HiSeq 2500 was used to sequence the libraries paired-end at 2 x 150 bp. To increase sequence diversity, roughly 24-32% phiX was spiked into each library pool. The authors processed their data as follows. The quality-filtered reads were processed with the UMI-based MiGEC pipeline, whose error correction step removed more than 80% of the raw TCR sequences. IMGT germline references were used for aligning VDJ genes, and each clonotype was defined as a unique CDR3 amino acid sequence together with its V-J genes. Clonal expansion, Shannon diversity and CDR3 relatedness were evaluated with VDJtools (CalcPairwiseDistances, ClusterSamples), while phylogenetic trees were built in CLCbio workbench. Using coefficient-of-variation modelling across technical triplicates, the study counted a clone as expanded if it had at least 8 unique UMIs. The raw public data were reprocessed by TCRdb itself: fastp quality trimming at Q25, MiXCR clonotype calling, in-frame beta chains only. Every CDR3 protein is listed once, alongside the most common genes and DNA of its rows. The V and J calls come from TCRdb's annotation, not from the publication. This sample lists around 37,000 distinct CDR3 sequences; roughly 15% were detected once. The top ten clonotypes cover over 20% of the sample.

Measured from the cysteine to the phenylalanine, the CDR3 is 11 residues long. Here the CDR3 DNA is all that survives: 33 bases in frame from base 1. Based on the germline V gene, the CDR1 and CDR2 sequences are ENHRY and SYGVKD. The junction carries 3 bases between V and J, which are trimmed by 6 bases and 0 bases respectively. This sequence originates from a woman in her forties or fifties with HTLV-1-associated myelopathy (HAM/TSP). The specimen was PBMCs. Rearrangement joined TRBV10-3 to TRBJ2-7, with the D gene uncertain. CDR3 reads: CAIRSSYEQYF. The DNA sequence is given as TGTGCCATCAGAAGCTCCTACGAGCAGTACTTC.